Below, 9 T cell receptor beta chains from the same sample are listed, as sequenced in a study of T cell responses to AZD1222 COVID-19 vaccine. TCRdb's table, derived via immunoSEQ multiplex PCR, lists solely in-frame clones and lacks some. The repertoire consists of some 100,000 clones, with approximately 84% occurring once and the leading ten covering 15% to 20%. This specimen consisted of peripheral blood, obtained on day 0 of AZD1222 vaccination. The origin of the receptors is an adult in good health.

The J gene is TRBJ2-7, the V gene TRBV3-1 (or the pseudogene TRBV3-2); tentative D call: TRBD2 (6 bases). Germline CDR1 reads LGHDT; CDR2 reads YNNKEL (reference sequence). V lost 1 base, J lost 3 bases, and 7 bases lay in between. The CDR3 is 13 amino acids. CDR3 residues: CASSQVGGYEQYF. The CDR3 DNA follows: TGTGCCAGCAGCCAAGTGGGGGGCTACGAGCAGTACTTC.

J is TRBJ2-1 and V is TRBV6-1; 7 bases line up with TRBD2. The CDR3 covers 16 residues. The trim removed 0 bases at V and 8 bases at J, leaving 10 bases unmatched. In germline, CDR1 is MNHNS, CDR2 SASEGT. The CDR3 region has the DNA TGTGCCAGCAGTGAAGCAGTAAGCGGGAAAATCTATGAGCAGTTCTTC. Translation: CASSEAVSGKIYEQFF.

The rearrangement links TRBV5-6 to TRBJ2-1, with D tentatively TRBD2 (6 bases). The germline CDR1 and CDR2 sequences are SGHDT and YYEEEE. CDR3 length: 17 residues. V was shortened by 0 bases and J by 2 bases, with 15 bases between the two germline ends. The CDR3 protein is CASSLGPGDSTYNEQFF. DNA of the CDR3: TGTGCCAGCAGCTTGGGCCCGGGAGACAGCACCTACAATGAGCAGTTCTTC.

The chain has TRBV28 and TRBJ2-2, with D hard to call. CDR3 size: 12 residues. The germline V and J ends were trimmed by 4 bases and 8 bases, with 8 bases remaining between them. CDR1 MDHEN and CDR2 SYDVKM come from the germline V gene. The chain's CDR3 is CASSYLEGELFF. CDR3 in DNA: TGTGCCAGCAGTTATTTAGAAGGGGAGCTGTTTTTT.

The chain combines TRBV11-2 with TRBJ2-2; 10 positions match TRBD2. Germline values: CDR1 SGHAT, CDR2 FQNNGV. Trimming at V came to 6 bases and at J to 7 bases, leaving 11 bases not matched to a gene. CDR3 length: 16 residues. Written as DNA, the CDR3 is TGTGCCAGCAGACCAAGCGGGAGGGCCCTTGGCGGGGAGCTGTTTTTT. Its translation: CASRPSGRALGGELFF.

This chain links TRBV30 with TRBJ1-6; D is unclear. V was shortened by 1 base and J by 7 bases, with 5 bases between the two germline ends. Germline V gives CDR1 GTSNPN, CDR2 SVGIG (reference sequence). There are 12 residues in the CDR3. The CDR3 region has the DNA TGTGCCTGGAGTGGCTCGAATTCACCCCTCCACTTT. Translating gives CAWSGSNSPLHF.

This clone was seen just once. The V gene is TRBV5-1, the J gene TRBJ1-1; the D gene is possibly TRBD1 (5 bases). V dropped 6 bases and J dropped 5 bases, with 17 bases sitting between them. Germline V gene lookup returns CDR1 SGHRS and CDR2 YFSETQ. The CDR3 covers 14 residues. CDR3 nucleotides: TGCGCCAGCATCCTCGGGGCGGGGGAGACTGAAGCTTTCTTT. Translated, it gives CASILGAGETEAFF.

The CDR3 DNA reads TGCGCCAGCAGCTTGGCCCACAGGGTCTACGAGCAGTACTTC. Amino acid sequence: CASSLAHRVYEQYF. The chain carries TRBV5-1 and TRBJ2-7; possibly TRBD1 for D (6 bases). The V end lost 0 bases, the J end lost 3 bases, and 10 bases lay between the germline ends. The germline V gene has CDR1 SGHRS and CDR2 YFSETQ. This CDR3 is 14 amino acids long.

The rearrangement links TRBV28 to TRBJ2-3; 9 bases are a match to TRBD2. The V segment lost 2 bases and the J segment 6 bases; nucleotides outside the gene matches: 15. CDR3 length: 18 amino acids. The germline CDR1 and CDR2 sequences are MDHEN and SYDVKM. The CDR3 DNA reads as TGTGCCAGCAGTTTAATGAGTTGGGCGGGAGGGGTCCCGGATACGCAGTATTTT. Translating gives CASSLMSWAGGVPDTQYF. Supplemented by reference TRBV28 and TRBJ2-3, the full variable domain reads DVKVTQSSRYLVKRTGEKVFLECVQDMDHENMFWYRQDPGLGLRLIYFSYDVKMKEKGDIPEGYSVSREKKERFSLILESASTNQTSMYLCASSLMSWAGGVPDTQYFGPGTRLTVL.